The 13 T cell receptor beta chains reported below all come from one sample, sequenced in a study of cytomegalovirus exposure and HLA in healthy donors. PCR amplification relied on 60 Vbeta primers (plus 13 Jbeta primers). Assay: immunoSEQ multiplex PCR; the TCRdb copy retains only in-frame clones and omits some. The data contain fewer than 150,000 clones, roughly 80% of them seen just once; the ten biggest clones take up nearly 7%. Sequenced sample: PBMCs. The receptor source for this set is a middle-aged man in good health and CMV-seropositive.

The sample holds a few counts of this clone. The chain carries TRBV5-1 and TRBJ1-2; TRBD1 agrees at 10 bases. CDR1 is SGHRS and CDR2 is YFSETQ in the germline V gene. The CDR3 sequence is 15 residues long. V was pared by 4 bases and J by 10 bases, with 13 bases of the junction left unmatched. The CDR3 here is CASSLGPGTGALYTF. CDR3 in DNA: TGCGCCAGCAGCCTCGGTCCCGGGACAGGGGCCCTCTACACCTTC. Complete variable domain (other parts from reference TRBV5-1 and TRBJ1-2): KAGVTQTPRYLIKTRGQQVTLSCSPISGHRSVSWYQQTPGQGLQFLFEYFSETQRNKGNFPGRFSGRQFSNSRSEMNVSTLELGDSALYLCASSLGPGTGALYTFGSGTRLTVV.

The gene calls are TRBV5-8 and TRBJ2-7; weak D call: TRBD1 (5 bases). The ends were cut back, 0 bases at V and 3 bases at J, with 10 bases in the middle. Germline values: CDR1 SGHTS, CDR2 YDEGEE. This CDR3 is 14 amino acids long. The CDR3 loop reads CASSLDQGIYEQYF. As DNA, the CDR3 is TGTGCCAGCAGCTTGGATCAGGGAATCTACGAGCAGTACTTC.

This chain uses TRBV11-2 with TRBJ2-7; TRBD1 aligns across 9 bases. The CDR3 runs 15 residues. Germline V gives CDR1 SGHAT, CDR2 FQNNGV. After removal of 5 bases from V and 3 bases from J, the junction contained 8 bases not matched to a gene. The CDR3 loop is CASSENRGRVYEQYF. For the CDR3, the DNA is TGTGCCAGCAGCGAGAACAGGGGGCGCGTCTACGAGCAGTACTTC.

V usage is TRBV7-2 and J usage is TRBJ2-1, with D tentatively TRBD1 (5 bases). The germline CDR1 and CDR2 sequences are SGHTA and FQGNSA. The V and J ends lost 3 bases and 4 bases respectively, with 13 bases between them. The CDR3 extends over 15 amino acids. CDR3 nucleotides: TGTGCCAGCAGCTTGACAGATAGCCATTACAATGAGCAGTTCTTC. This sequence encodes CASSLTDSHYNEQFF.

CDR3 in amino acids: CASQGTVNTGELFF. DNA for the CDR3: TGTGCCAGTCAGGGGACGGTTAACACCGGGGAGCTGTTTTTT. The rearrangement joins TRBV2 to TRBJ2-2; weak D call: TRBD1 (6 bases). The CDR3 contains 14 residues. Germline values: CDR1 SNHLY, CDR2 FYNNEI. The ends were cut back, 9 bases at V and 2 bases at J, with 13 bases in the middle.

The chain combines TRBV2 with TRBJ2-6, with D perhaps matching TRBD2 (5 bases). The CDR3 spans 17 residues. Germline-derived CDR1 and CDR2 are SNHLY and FYNNEI. V was clipped by 1 base and J by 1 base, with 11 bases between them. CDR3 sequence: CASSEGGVGSGANVLTF. As DNA, the CDR3 is TGTGCCAGCAGTGAAGGGGGAGTGGGTTCTGGGGCCAACGTCCTGACTTTC.

The genes are TRBV19 and TRBJ2-2; 7 bases are a match to TRBD2. This CDR3 is built from 17 residues. The V gene's germline CDR1 is LNHDA and CDR2 SQIVND (reference sequence). The J segment lost 5 bases and the V segment lost 3 bases, leaving 12 bases of the junction unmatched. CDR3 nucleotides: TGTGCCAGTAGTATGGGAGGGATTGGTTTAGGGACCGGGGAGCTGTTTTTT. Its translation: CASSMGGIGLGTGELFF.

V gene TRBV6-1 combines with J gene TRBJ2-5; 7 positions agree with TRBD1. V dropped 5 bases and J dropped 5; count of bases not matched to a gene: 8. The CDR3 spans 14 residues. Germline V gene lookup returns CDR1 MNHNS and CDR2 SASEGT. The CDR3, as DNA: TGTGCCAGCAGTCACGACAGGGTAGGGGAGACCCAGTACTTC. Translating it yields CASSHDRVGETQYF.

The count of this clone is one. CDR3 loop: CATRVSSGNTIYF. The CDR3 DNA is TGTGCGACGAGGGTCTCGTCTGGAAACACCATATATTTT. The J gene is TRBJ1-3, the V gene TRBV19, with D uncertain. CDR3 size: 13 residues. The germline V gene encodes CDR1 LNHDA and CDR2 SQIVND (reference sequence).

The chain uses TRBV5-6 and TRBJ2-3; D gene ambiguous. This CDR3 is built from 12 residues. V was shortened by 4 bases and J by 3 bases, with 6 bases between the two germline ends. Per the germline V gene, CDR1 is SGHDT and CDR2 is YYEEEE. The CDR3 DNA sequence: TGTGCCAGCAGCCCCGGTACAGATACGCAGTATTTT. This codes for CASSPGTDTQYF.

The chain joins TRBV5-1 to TRBJ2-3; D remains unclear. Trimming removed 4 bases at V and 0 bases at J, with 15 bases between. Germline values: CDR1 SGHRS, CDR2 YFSETQ. The CDR3 is made up of 16 amino acids. CDR3 loop: CASSRLALTSTDTQYF. The DNA for the CDR3 is TGCGCCAGCAGCCGATTAGCCCTCACTAGCACAGATACGCAGTATTTT.

This clone was seen a single time. DNA of the CDR3: TGTGCCAGCAGTGAATCGGCAGGGGCTTCCTACGAGCAGTACTTC. Translated: CASSESAGASYEQYF. This chain uses TRBV25-1 with TRBJ2-7; D may be TRBD1 (6 bases). The CDR3 extends over 15 amino acids. Trimming shortened V by 1 base and J by 1 base, and 11 bases separated the two germline ends. Germline CDR1 reads MGHDK; CDR2 reads SYGVNS.

V usage is TRBV5-1 and J usage is TRBJ2-5, with 8 bases matching TRBD2. This CDR3 has 16 amino acids. In germline, CDR1 is SGHRS, CDR2 YFSETQ. V shed 4 bases, J shed 5 bases, and the junction held 13 bases outside the gene matches. CDR3 sequence (DNA): TGCGCCAGCAGCCGCGGGACTAGTAACGAGGGTGAGACCCAGTACTTC. Its translation: CASSRGTSNEGETQYF.